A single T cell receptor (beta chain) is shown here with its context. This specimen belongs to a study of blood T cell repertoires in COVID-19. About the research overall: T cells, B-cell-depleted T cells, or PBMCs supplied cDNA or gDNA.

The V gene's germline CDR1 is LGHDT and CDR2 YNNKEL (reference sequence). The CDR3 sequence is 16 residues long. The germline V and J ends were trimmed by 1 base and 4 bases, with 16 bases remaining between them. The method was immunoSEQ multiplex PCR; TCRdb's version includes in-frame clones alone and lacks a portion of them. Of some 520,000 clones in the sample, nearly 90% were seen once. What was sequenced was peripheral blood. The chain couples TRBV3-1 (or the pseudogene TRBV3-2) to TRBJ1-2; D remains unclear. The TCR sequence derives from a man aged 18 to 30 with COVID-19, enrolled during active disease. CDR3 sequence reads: CASSQGPSGRGYGYTF. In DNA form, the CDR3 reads TGTGCCAGCAGCCAAGGGCCCTCTGGAAGAGGCTATGGCTACACCTTC.